The 22 T cell receptor beta chains presented below share a single source sample, sequenced in a study of breast tumors, draining lymph nodes, adjacent tissues. Axillary draining lymph nodes of breast cancer patients supplied the node samples. MiXCR, run by TCRdb on the multiplex PCR reads, gives a single entry per CDR3 protein. This repertoire shows fewer than 300,000 distinct CDR3 sequences, about a third found once; its top ten account for roughly 1.5%. Sequencing used axillary lymph node tissue. The receptors originated from a female donor with breast cancer. Some clones in this sample may be carry-over from other donors' samples.

On this clonotype itself: It may be a read error: a sequence one base away is much more abundant. The chain employs TRBV6-1 and TRBJ2-1; 14 positions match TRBD2. This CDR3 contains 18 residues. Germline values: CDR1 MNHNS, CDR2 SASEGT. The V gene end was trimmed by 6 bases and the J gene end by 0 bases; junction bases not matched to a gene: 7. CDR3 sequence: CASSPGLAGGGSYNEQFF. In DNA, the CDR3 is TGTGCCAGCAGCCCCGGACTAGCGGGAGGAGGCTCCTACAATGAGCAGTTCTTC.

This clonotype was seen at least ten times. The chain couples TRBV6-5 to TRBJ2-1; 9 bases match TRBD2. Looked up from germline, CDR1 is MNHEY and CDR2 is SVGAGI. The CDR3 extends over 15 amino acids. The trim removed 4 bases at V and 6 bases at J, leaving 7 bases unmatched. The CDR3 DNA reads TGTGCCAGCAGTTTAGGGACTAGCCGATCCAATGAGCAGTTCTTC. Its protein product is CASSLGTSRSNEQFF.

This clonotype was found many times. The CDR3 sequence: CASSGYIYEKLFF. In DNA form, the CDR3 reads TGTGCCAGCAGTGGGTACATTTATGAAAAACTGTTTTTT. The chain couples TRBV2 to TRBJ1-4, with D hard to call. This CDR3 is built from 13 residues. Germline lookup yields CDR1 SNHLY and CDR2 FYNNEI. Trimming cost V 4 bases and J 6 bases, with 9 bases left between them.

This rearrangement joins TRBV20-1 to TRBJ2-5; possible D gene TRBD2, 6 bases. Trimming removed 3 bases from V and 14 bases from J, with 19 bases in between. Germline CDR1 DFQATT, CDR2 SNEGSKA (reference sequence). This CDR3 is 12 amino acids long. The CDR3 bases are TGCAGTGCTAGGCAGTTACTAGGGACTCCCTACTTC. The encoded protein is CSARQLLGTPYF.

This clonotype was seen repeatedly, ten times or more. The chain joins TRBV19 to TRBJ2-7; a weak D match, TRBD2 (5 bases). The length of the CDR3 is 12 residues. The germline V gene encodes CDR1 LNHDA and CDR2 SQIVND (reference sequence). Trimming took 1 base from V and 6 from J, leaving 7 bases between them. CDR3 loop: CASSIAAGEQYF. For the CDR3, the DNA is TGTGCCAGTAGTATAGCCGCGGGCGAGCAGTACTTC.

In this sample, this clonotype turned up many times. The J gene is TRBJ1-2, the V gene TRBV30; 7 nucleotides align to TRBD1. Germline V gene lookup returns CDR1 GTSNPN and CDR2 SVGIG (reference sequence). V was clipped by 5 bases and J by 8 bases; unmatched bases: 2. The CDR3 sequence is 10 residues long. The CDR3 sequence: CAWGDRGYTF. CDR3 nucleotides: TGTGCCTGGGGGGACAGAGGCTACACCTTC.

The sample holds many counts of this clonotype. This chain uses TRBV5-1 with TRBJ2-7; D is unresolved. The germline CDR1 and CDR2 sequences are SGHRS and YFSETQ. This CDR3 has 15 residues. Trimming removed 0 bases at V and 7 bases at J, with 17 bases between. CDR3 coding DNA: TGCGCCAGCAGCTTGGCCCAAATGGTGGAGAGGGAGCAGTACTTC. Translated: CASSLAQMVEREQYF.

The chain combines TRBV19 with TRBJ2-6; 10 bases fit TRBD2. V shed 9 bases and J 3 bases; nucleotides not matched to a gene: 14. CDR1 LNHDA and CDR2 SQIVND come from the germline V gene (reference sequence). This CDR3 is built from 18 residues. The CDR3 spells CASPGFSGRAYGANVLTF. In DNA form, the CDR3 reads TGTGCCAGCCCCGGGTTCAGCGGGAGGGCATATGGGGCCAACGTCCTGACTTTC.

The chain links TRBV5-1 to TRBJ2-3, with a possible D match to TRBD1 (5 bases). CDR3 size: 17 residues. From germline, CDR1 is SGHRS and CDR2 YFSETQ. V was trimmed by 0 bases and J by 2 bases, leaving 16 bases between them. The DNA of the CDR3 is TGCGCCAGCAGCTTGGAGGCAGGGTCTGGAAACACAGATACGCAGTATTTT. Translation: CASSLEAGSGNTDTQYF.

On this clonotype itself: An end of the junction differs from the germline gene, which may be a read error. The chain recombines TRBV15 with TRBJ1-3; maybe TRBD1 (5 bases). The CDR3 runs 15 residues. CDR1 and CDR2 (germline): LNHNV, YYDKDF (reference sequence). The CDR3 sequence is CATPLTDRHGDTIYF. The CDR3 nucleotides read TGTGCCACCCCACTAACAGACAGACATGGAGACACCATATATTTT. Filled out from reference TRBV15 and TRBJ1-3, the complete variable domain reads DAMVIQNPRYQVTQFGKPVTLSCSQTLNHNVMYWYQQKSSQAPKLLFHYYDKDFNNEADTPDNFQSRRPNTSFCFLDIRSPGLGDTAMYLCATPLTDRHGDTIYFGEGSWLTVV.

The table lists this clonotype with a count of one. The CDR3 end shows no conserved phenylalanine or tryptophan, and so a read error is likely. V and J are TRBV7-3 and TRBJ1-1; a possible D gene is TRBD1 (5 bases). Trimming cost V 8 bases and J 1 base, with 11 bases left between them. This CDR3 has 13 amino acids. Germline assignment: CDR1 SGHTA and CDR2 FQGTGA. Here the CDR3 reads CASQPGQNTEAFL. In nucleotides, the CDR3 is TGTGCCAGCCAGCCAGGACAGAACACTGAAGCTTTCCTT.

The V gene is TRBV4-2, the J gene TRBJ1-3; D is unclear. V gave up 0 bases and J gave up 8 bases, with 14 bases separating them. From germline, CDR1 is LGHNA and CDR2 YNFKEQ. The CDR3 is made up of 15 amino acids. CDR3 coding DNA: TGTGCCAGCAGCCAAGATTTAGGGCTCGGCTACACCATATATTTT. Amino acids: CASSQDLGLGYTIYF.

CDR3 region: CASSQRGRDSYNEQFF. The CDR3 coding sequence is TGTGCCAGCAGTCAGCGAGGGAGAGACTCCTACAATGAGCAGTTCTTC. The chain has TRBV6-4 and TRBJ2-1, with D possibly matching TRBD2 (5 bases). Germline V gene lookup returns CDR1 MRHNA and CDR2 SNTAGT. V dropped 5 bases and J dropped 0 bases, with 14 bases sitting between them. CDR3 length equals 16 residues.

This clonotype was picked up many times. The rearrangement uses TRBV5-6 and TRBJ2-7, with 8 bases identical to TRBD2. Germline trimming cut 1 base from V and 5 bases from J; bases unmatched to any gene: 8. The germline gives CDR1 SGHDT, CDR2 YYEEEE. The CDR3 is made up of 15 amino acids. The CDR3 loop reads CASSLWPGGLNEQYF. For the CDR3, the DNA is TGTGCCAGCAGCTTGTGGCCGGGAGGGTTGAACGAGCAGTACTTC.

As to this clonotype: The junction differs from germline at one of its ends, possibly a read error. The chain links TRBV20-1 to TRBJ2-1, with 7 bases lining up with TRBD2. The CDR3 is 15 residues long. Germline CDR1 is DFQATT and CDR2 is SNEGSKA (reference sequence). The CDR3 sequence: CSARDSLTGGREQFF. CDR3 nucleotides: TGCAGTGCTAGAGATTCGCTAACGGGAGGACGGGAGCAGTTCTTT.

The CDR3 DNA is TGCAGTGCTAGAGATGATAGCGGGGGGCCGAACACCGGGGAGCTGTTTTTT. Translation: CSARDDSGGPNTGELFF. This chain links TRBV20-1 with TRBJ2-2, with 10 bases matching TRBD2. The CDR3 length is 17 residues. Germline V gene sequence: CDR1 DFQATT, CDR2 SNEGSKA (reference sequence). The ends lost 0 bases at V and 0 bases at J; junction bases unmatched: 4.

This clonotype has just a few counts. A much larger clone differs by one base, so this may be a read error. The V and J genes are TRBV20-1 and TRBJ2-1, with 8 bases that match TRBD2. V gave up 0 bases and J gave up 6 bases; unmatched junction bases: 7. The CDR3 is 15 amino acids. The germline CDR1 and CDR2 sequences are DFQATT and SNEGSKA (reference sequence). The CDR3 spells CSARDSGKSSNEQFF. In nucleotides, the CDR3 is TGCAGTGCTAGAGATAGCGGGAAGAGCTCCAATGAGCAGTTCTTC.

The rearrangement uses TRBV30 and TRBJ1-6; 7 nucleotides align to TRBD1. The germline V gene encodes CDR1 GTSNPN and CDR2 SVGIG (reference sequence). The trim removed 3 bases at V and 7 bases at J, leaving 3 bases unmatched. CDR3 length equals 13 residues. Written as DNA, the CDR3 is TGTGCCTGGAGGGGACAGCCAAATTCACCCCTCCACTTT. Translated, it gives CAWRGQPNSPLHF. Filled out from reference TRBV30 and TRBJ1-6, the complete variable domain reads SQTIHQWPATLVQPVGSPLSLECTVEGTSNPNLYWYRQAAGRGLQLLFYSVGIGQISSEVPQNLSASRPQDRQFILSSKKLLLSDSGFYLCAWRGQPNSPLHFGNGTRLTVT.

This clonotype was counted between two and nine times. Here the CDR3 reads CASRRALAGGRETQYF. CDR3 sequence (DNA): TGTGCCAGCAGACGAGCACTAGCGGGAGGGCGCGAGACCCAGTACTTC. The chain recombines TRBV28 with TRBJ2-5, with 13 bases aligning to TRBD2. The germline V gene has CDR1 MDHEN and CDR2 SYDVKM. The CDR3 is 16 amino acids. V shed 6 bases, J shed 5 bases, and the junction held 9 bases outside the gene matches.

This clonotype showed up many times. The rearrangement uses TRBV2 and TRBJ2-7, with 9 bases aligning to TRBD2. Germline CDR1 and CDR2: SNHLY and FYNNEI. The CDR3 spans 13 residues. With 10 bases clipped from V and 2 bases from J, the junction kept 6 bases outside the gene matches. The CDR3 sequence is CATSGTSTYEQYF. The CDR3 nucleotides read TGTGCCACCTCCGGGACTAGCACCTACGAGCAGTACTTC.

This clonotype was found many times. The chain recombines TRBV13 with TRBJ2-7; tentatively, D is TRBD2 (7 bases). Germline loops: CDR1 PRHDT, CDR2 FYEKMQ (reference sequence). V lost 2 bases and J 3 bases, leaving 23 bases between the germline ends. The CDR3 consists of 18 residues. The CDR3 region has the DNA TGTGCCAGCAGCTTACGCGGGGGCGGAGGCGGAGGGGGCTACGAGCAGTACTTC. This encodes CASSLRGGGGGGGYEQYF.

This clonotype was seen ten or more times. The chain recombines TRBV10-3 with TRBJ1-5, with 8 bases aligning to TRBD1. This CDR3 is built from 14 residues. The germline V gene has CDR1 ENHRY and CDR2 SYGVKD. V lost 4 bases and J lost 4; bases outside the gene matches: 3. The DNA of the CDR3 is TGTGCCATCAGTGGTAGACAGGGGAATCAGCCCCAGCATTTT. It codes for CAISGRQGNQPQHF.